The entry below gives a single T cell receptor (beta chain) sequence along with its context. This clonotype was recorded a few times. It has no known antigen specificity. No much larger clone exists at a distance of one base, and base qualities are not known. The listed sequencing device is Illumina NovaSeq 6000. TCRalpha and TCRbeta cDNA libraries were constructed by 5'RACE with constant-segment primers, with sample barcodes and unique molecular identifiers being introduced. Trizol reagent was used to extract RNA from every sample. Library amplification was performed in two PCR steps, and a second sample barcode and Illumina TruSeq adapters were introduced in the second step. Sequencing of the libraries was done on an Illumina NovaSeq, producing 2 x 150 bp paired-end reads. The study's processing was this. Demultiplexing of reads and collapsing into UMI-guided consensus sequences were performed with migec v1.2.7. Using mixcr v2.1.11, UMI consensuses were aligned to TRA and TRB V and J templates and then assembled into clonotypes. Expanded or contracted clonotypes were those called significant by both edgeR and NoisET, with noise models trained on biological replicates. edgeR calls used a false discovery rate-adjusted p below 0.01 and a log2 fold-change threshold of 1. As an exploratory analysis of dynamics, max-normalized trajectories of the 1000 most abundant clonotypes were examined with PCA combined with hierarchical clustering. Separately sequenced CD4+ and CD8+ repertoires were used to assign a CD4 or CD8 phenotype to each responding clone. TCRdb reprocessing: public reads trimmed at Q25 with fastp, clones called with MiXCR, in-frame beta chains kept. Records with the same CDR3 protein are collapsed into one entry carrying the most frequent genes and DNA. Here the V and J calls rest on TCRdb's processing, not on the authors' analysis. This sample gives hundreds of thousands of distinct CDR3 sequences in total; roughly 15% of them show up just once. The biggest ten clones account for about a fifth of the sample.

This sample was taken from a study of T-cell memory formation after mild COVID-19 (dated by TCRdb to the early 2020s). With respect to the entire study: TCR sequence clusters from the two donors were largely donor specific. In a couple of donors, T-cell clones that expanded and contracted after mild COVID-19 were tracked by sequencing TCRalpha and TCRbeta repertoires over time. The cohort was made up of two young adult volunteers, one female and one male, who were previously healthy. The research as a whole found: The study included only two mild cases, and larger cohorts that include severe cases with pre-infection samples were judged to be necessary. Clones contracting from day 15 to 85 had balanced CD4/CD8 phenotypes, while a second wave expanding from day 15 to 37 was biased towards CD4+. The detection of some responding clones in pre-infection memory suggests that pre-existing cross-reactive memory T cells joined the SARS-CoV-2 response. Whether the second-wave clones peaking on day 37 were SARS-CoV-2 specific was not confirmed. Contracting CD4+ clones turned up mainly in the CM and EM memory subsets, whereas EMRA was where CD8+ clones were enriched.

Ficoll-Paque density gradient centrifugation was the method used to isolate PBMCs. A distance of 14 bases separates the germline ends of V and J, which lose 0 bases and 6 bases respectively. The CDR3 contains 16 residues, cysteine and phenylalanine counted. Of all the DNA, just the CDR3 is kept, 48 bases in frame from base 1. CDR1 and CDR2 were assigned from the germline V gene as KGHDR and SFDVKD. The sample was PBMCs or a T cell subset sorted from them (not recorded which). The rearranged segments are TRBV24-1 and TRBJ2-1, with no confident D gene call. This sequence was found in a man aged 18 to 29 who had mild COVID-19 (a few samples of this study predate the infection). The sample titles of this study are shuffled in the database, so cell type and time point are left out; the donor was told from shared clones. The CDR3 sequence is CATSDLAQPGRNEQFF. Here is the DNA: TGTGCCACCAGTGATTTGGCTCAACCCGGACGCAATGAGCAGTTCTTC.